Sequencing of this T cell receptor (beta chain) was carried out in a study of beta chain features in type 1 diabetes. V dropped 6 bases and J dropped 6; count of bases not matched to a gene: 4. Germline V gene lookup returns CDR1 SNHLY and CDR2 FYNNEI. This CDR3 region has 12 residues. The whole isolated RNA underwent reverse transcription, so sequencing captured expressed TCRB transcripts. Average reads for naive, central memory and regulatory T cell samples were about 3.57 million. Measured with immunoSEQ multiplex PCR; TCRdb has only the in-frame clones, and not every one. There are about 620,000 clones in the sample; about 16% occur only once, and approximately 0.087% lies in the top ten. Of note for this clone: Its antigen is not known.

Notes on the study in general: Type 1 diabetes patients had moderately but significantly shorter TCRB CDR3s in all four CD4+ subsets. Healthy donors had naive, central memory and Treg TCRB repertoires that appeared less similar than those seen among patients. Possibly, sequencing cDNA over-represented cells that had high TCR expression levels.

The chain couples TRBV2 to TRBJ2-7; TRBD1 aligns across 8 bases. Sequencing was done on a sample of naive CD4+ T cells from blood. The origin of this receptor is a man aged 18 to 30 in good health. CDR3 sequence: CASRTGGTEQYF. The CDR3 DNA reads as TGTGCCAGCAGAACAGGGGGGACCGAGCAGTACTTC. The full variable domain, rest sourced from reference TRBV2 and TRBJ2-7, is EPEVTQTPSHQVTQMGQEVILRCVPISNHLYFYWYRQILGQKVEFLVSFYNNEISEKSEIFDDQFSVERPDGSNFTLKIRSTKLEDSAMYFCASRTGGTEQYFGPGTRLTVT.